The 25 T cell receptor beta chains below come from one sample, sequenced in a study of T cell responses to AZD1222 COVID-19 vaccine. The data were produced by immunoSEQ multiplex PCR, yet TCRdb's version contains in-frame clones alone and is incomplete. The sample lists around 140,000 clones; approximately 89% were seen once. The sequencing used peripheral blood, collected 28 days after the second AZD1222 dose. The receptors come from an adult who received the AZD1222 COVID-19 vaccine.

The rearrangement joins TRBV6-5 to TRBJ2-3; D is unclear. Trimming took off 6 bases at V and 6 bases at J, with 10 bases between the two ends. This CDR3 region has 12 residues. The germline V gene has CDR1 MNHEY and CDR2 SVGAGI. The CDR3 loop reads CASSPNADTQYF. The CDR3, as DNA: TGTGCCAGCAGCCCGAACGCGGATACGCAGTATTTT.

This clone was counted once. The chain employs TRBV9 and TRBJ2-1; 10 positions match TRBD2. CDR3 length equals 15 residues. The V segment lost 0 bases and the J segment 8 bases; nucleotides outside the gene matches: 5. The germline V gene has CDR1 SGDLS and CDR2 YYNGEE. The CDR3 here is CASSVGLAGRDEQFF. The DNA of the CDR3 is TGTGCCAGCAGCGTAGGACTAGCGGGCCGGGATGAGCAGTTCTTC.

CDR3 amino acids: CASSPLGQQETQYF. Written as DNA, the CDR3 is TGTGCCAGCAGCCCATTGGGACAACAAGAGACCCAGTACTTC. This chain uses TRBV2 with TRBJ2-5; possibly TRBD1 for D (6 bases). The CDR3 totals 14 residues. The V end was cut by 6 bases, the J end by 2 bases, with 13 bases between. Germline CDR1 and CDR2: SNHLY and FYNNEI.

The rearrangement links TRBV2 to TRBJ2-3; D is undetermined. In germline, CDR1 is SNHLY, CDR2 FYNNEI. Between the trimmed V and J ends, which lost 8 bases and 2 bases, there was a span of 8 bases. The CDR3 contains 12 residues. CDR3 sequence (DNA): TGTGCCAGCCTAGGAGTCACAGATACGCAGTATTTT. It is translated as CASLGVTDTQYF. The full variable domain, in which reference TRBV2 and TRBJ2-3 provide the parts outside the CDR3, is EPEVTQTPSHQVTQMGQEVILRCVPISNHLYFYWYRQILGQKVEFLVSFYNNEISEKSEIFDDQFSVERPDGSNFTLKIRSTKLEDSAMYFCASLGVTDTQYFGPGTRLTVL.

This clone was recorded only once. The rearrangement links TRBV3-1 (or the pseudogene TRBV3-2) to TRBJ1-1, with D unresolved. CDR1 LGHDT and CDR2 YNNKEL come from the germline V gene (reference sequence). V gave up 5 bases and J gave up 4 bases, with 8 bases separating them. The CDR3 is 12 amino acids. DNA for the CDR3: TGTGCCAGCAGCAAGCATAGCACTGAAGCTTTCTTT. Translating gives CASSKHSTEAFF.

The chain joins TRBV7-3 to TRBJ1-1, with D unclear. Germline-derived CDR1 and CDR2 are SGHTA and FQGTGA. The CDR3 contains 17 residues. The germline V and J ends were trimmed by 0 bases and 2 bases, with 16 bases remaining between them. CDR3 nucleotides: TGTGCCAGCAGCTTAACCTTTTGGGATATGAAAAACACTGAAGCTTTCTTT. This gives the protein CASSLTFWDMKNTEAFF.

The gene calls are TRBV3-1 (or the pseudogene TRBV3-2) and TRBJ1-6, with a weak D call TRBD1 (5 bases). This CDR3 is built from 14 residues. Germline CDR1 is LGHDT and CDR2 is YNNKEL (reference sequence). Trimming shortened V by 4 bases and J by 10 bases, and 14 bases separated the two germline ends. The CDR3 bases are TGTGCCAGCAGCCTGGGACTTACCTCCTCACCCCTCCACTTT. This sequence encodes CASSLGLTSSPLHF.

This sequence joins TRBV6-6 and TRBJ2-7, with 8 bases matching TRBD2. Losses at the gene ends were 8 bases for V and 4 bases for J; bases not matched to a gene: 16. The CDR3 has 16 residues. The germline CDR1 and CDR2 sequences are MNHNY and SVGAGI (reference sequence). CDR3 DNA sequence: TGTGCCAGCTCGTCCCCCCGGGTAGCGGGAAAGTACGAGCAGTACTTC. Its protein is CASSSPRVAGKYEQYF.

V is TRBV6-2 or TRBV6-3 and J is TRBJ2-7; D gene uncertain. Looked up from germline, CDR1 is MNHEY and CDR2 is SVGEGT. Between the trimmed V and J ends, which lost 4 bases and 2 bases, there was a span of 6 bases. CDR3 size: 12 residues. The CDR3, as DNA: TGTGCCAGCAGTTTAGGTGCCTACGAGCAGTACTTC. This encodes CASSLGAYEQYF.

The CDR3 DNA sequence: TGTGCCAGCAGCCACGGCGGGAGTGCGCAGTATTTT. It encodes CASSHGGSAQYF. V usage is TRBV4-2 and J usage is TRBJ2-3, with TRBD2 identical over 7 bases. V dropped 3 bases and J dropped 10; count of bases not matched to a gene: 4. Germline CDR1 is LGHNA and CDR2 is YNFKEQ. The CDR3 totals 12 residues.

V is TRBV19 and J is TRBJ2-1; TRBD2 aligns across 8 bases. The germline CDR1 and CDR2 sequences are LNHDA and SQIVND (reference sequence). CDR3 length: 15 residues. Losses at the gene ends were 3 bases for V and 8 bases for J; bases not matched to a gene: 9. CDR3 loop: CASSIGVAGYHEQFF. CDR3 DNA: TGTGCCAGTAGTATCGGGGTAGCGGGATACCATGAGCAGTTCTTC.

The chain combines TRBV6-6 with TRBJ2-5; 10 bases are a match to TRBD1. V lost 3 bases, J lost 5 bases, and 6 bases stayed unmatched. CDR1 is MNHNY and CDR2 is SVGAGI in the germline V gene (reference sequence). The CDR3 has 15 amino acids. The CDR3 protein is CASSYNGDRGETQYF. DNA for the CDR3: TGTGCCAGCAGTTATAACGGGGACAGGGGTGAGACCCAGTACTTC.

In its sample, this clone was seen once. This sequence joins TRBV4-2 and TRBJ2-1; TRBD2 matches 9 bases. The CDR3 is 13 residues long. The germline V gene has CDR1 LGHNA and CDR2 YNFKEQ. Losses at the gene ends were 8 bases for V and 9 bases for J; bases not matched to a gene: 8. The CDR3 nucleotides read TGTGCCAGCGCTAATAGCGGGAGAGGTGAGCAGTTCTTC. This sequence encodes CASANSGRGEQFF.

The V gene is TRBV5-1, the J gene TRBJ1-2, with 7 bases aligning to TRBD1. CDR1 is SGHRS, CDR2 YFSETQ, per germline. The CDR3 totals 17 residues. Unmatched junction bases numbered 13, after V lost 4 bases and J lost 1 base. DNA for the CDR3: TGCGCCAGCAGCGCCGCTTGGCAGGGGGGAGGTAACTATGGCTACACCTTC. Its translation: CASSAAWQGGGNYGYTF.

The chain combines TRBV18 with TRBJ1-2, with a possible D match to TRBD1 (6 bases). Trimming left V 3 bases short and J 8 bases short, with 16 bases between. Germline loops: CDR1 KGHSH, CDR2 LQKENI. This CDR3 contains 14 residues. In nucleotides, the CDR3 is TGTGCCAGCTCACCCCCCTCCAGGGGATACGGCTACACCTTC. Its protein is CASSPPSRGYGYTF.

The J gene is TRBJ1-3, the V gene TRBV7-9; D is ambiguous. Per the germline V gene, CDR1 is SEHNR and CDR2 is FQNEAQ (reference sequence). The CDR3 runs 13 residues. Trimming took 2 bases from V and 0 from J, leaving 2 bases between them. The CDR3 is CASSLISGNTIYF. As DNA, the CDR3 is TGTGCCAGCAGCTTAATCTCTGGAAACACCATATATTTT.

The CDR3 DNA reads TGTGCCAGCAGCCCCTCGGGACAGTACACCGGGGAGCTGTTTTTT. Encoded protein: CASSPSGQYTGELFF. This chain uses TRBV9 with TRBJ2-2, with 7 bases identical to TRBD1. V lost 4 bases, J lost 3 bases, and 6 bases stayed unmatched. This CDR3 comprises 15 residues. Germline V CDR1 and CDR2: SGDLS, YYNGEE.

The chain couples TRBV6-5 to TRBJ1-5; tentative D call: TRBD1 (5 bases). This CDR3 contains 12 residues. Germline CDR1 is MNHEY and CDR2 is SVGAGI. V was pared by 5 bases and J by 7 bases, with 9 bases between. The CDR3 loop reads CASSQWGQPQHF. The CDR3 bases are TGTGCCAGCAGTCAATGGGGCCAGCCCCAGCATTTT.

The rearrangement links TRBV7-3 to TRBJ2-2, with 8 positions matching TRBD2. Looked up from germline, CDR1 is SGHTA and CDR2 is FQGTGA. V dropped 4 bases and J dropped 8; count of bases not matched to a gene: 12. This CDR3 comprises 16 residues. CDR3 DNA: TGTGCCAGCAGCTCCTCCAGCGGGAGTAGGCCAGGGGAGCTGTTTTTT. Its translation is CASSSSSGSRPGELFF.

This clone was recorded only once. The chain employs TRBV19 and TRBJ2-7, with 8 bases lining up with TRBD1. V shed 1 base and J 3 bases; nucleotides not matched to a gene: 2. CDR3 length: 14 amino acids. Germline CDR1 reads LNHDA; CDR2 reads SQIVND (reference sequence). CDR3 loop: CASSIGQGIYEQYF. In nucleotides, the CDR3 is TGTGCCAGTAGTATAGGACAGGGGATCTACGAGCAGTACTTC.

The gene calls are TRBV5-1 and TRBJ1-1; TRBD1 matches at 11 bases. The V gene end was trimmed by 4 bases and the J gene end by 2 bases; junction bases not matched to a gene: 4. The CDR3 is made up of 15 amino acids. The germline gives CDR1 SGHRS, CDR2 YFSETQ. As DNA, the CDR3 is TGCGCCAGCAGCGGGACAGGGGGAATAAACACTGAAGCTTTCTTT. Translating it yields CASSGTGGINTEAFF.

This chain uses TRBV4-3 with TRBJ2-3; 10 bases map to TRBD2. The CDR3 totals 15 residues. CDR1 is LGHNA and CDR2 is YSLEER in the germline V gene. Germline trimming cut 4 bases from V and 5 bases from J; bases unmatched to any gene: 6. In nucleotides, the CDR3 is TGCGCCAGCAGCCTAACTAGCGGGACGGAAGATACGCAGTATTTT. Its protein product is CASSLTSGTEDTQYF.

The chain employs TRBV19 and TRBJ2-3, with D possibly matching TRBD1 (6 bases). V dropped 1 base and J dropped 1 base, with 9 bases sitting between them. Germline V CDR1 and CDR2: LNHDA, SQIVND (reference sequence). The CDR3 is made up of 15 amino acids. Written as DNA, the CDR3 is TGTGCCAGTAGTATAGTGGCAGGGGGCACAGATACGCAGTATTTT. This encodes CASSIVAGGTDTQYF.

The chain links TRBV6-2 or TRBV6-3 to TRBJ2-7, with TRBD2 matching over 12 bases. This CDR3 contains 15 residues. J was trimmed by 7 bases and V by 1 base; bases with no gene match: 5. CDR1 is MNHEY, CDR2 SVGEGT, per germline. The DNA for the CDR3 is TGTGCCAGCAGTTACTTCCTAGCGGGAGGGCGAGAGCAGTACTTC. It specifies CASSYFLAGGREQYF.

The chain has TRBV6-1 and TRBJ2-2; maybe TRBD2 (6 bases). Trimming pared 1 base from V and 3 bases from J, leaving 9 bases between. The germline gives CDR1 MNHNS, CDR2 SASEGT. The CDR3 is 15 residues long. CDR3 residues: CASSEGWRDTGELFF. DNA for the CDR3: TGTGCCAGCAGTGAAGGGTGGAGGGACACCGGGGAGCTGTTTTTT.